Each of the 25 T cell receptor beta chains below was sequenced from the same sample in a study of control samples from healthy donors and cancer patients. The repertoire was sequenced with immunoSEQ multiplex PCR; TCRdb's copy has only in-frame clones and lacks some. The sample records about 180,000 clones, 90% to 95% being singletons. Source material: blood. These receptors originate from a woman aged 18 to 35 in good health.

The chain has TRBV6-2 or TRBV6-3 and TRBJ2-3; 10 bases line up with TRBD1. This CDR3 contains 15 residues. J gave up 7 bases and V 6 bases, and 10 bases lay outside the gene matches. Looked up from germline, CDR1 is MNHEY and CDR2 is SVGEGT. CDR3 region: CASSPRDRGEYTQYF. The CDR3 DNA reads TGTGCCAGCAGCCCCCGGGACAGGGGTGAATATACGCAGTATTTT.

The rearrangement links TRBV15 to TRBJ2-3; no firm D call. The CDR3 is made up of 15 amino acids. Per germline, CDR1 LNHNV and CDR2 YYDKDF (reference sequence). Trimming removed 6 bases from V and 4 bases from J, with 17 bases in between. The CDR3 reads CATSLRKTVPDTQYF. CDR3 in DNA: TGTGCCACCAGTCTACGCAAAACTGTTCCAGATACGCAGTATTTT. Together with reference TRBV15 and TRBJ2-3, the CDR3 gives the full variable domain: DAMVIQNPRYQVTQFGKPVTLSCSQTLNHNVMYWYQQKSSQAPKLLFHYYDKDFNNEADTPDNFQSRRPNTSFCFLDIRSPGLGDTAMYLCATSLRKTVPDTQYFGPGTRLTVL.

This clone was seen just once. V and J are TRBV12-3 or TRBV12-4 and TRBJ1-3; D is ambiguous. This CDR3 is 10 amino acids long. The V end lost 5 bases, the J end lost 5 bases, and 1 base lay between the germline ends. The CDR3 reads CASSRNTIYF. The CDR3 DNA reads TGTGCCAGCAGTCGAAACACCATATATTTT.

The V call is TRBV7-9, the J call TRBJ1-5; no clear D gene. V lost 5 bases and J lost 0, with 5 bases in between. The germline V gene has CDR1 SEHNR and CDR2 FQNEAQ (reference sequence). This CDR3 spans 13 amino acids. In DNA form, the CDR3 reads TGTGCCAGCAGCCTTAATAGCAATCAGCCCCAGCATTTT. The encoded protein is CASSLNSNQPQHF.

The chain employs TRBV14 and TRBJ2-2; either TRBD1 or TRBD2 may supply D (5 bases each). Germline V gene lookup returns CDR1 SGHDN and CDR2 FVKESK. The CDR3 has 14 amino acids. Between the trimmed V and J ends, which lost 4 bases and 8 bases, there was a span of 14 bases. CDR3 protein: CASSPHLGVGELFF. Written as DNA, the CDR3 is TGTGCCAGCAGCCCCCACTTGGGGGTAGGGGAGCTGTTTTTT. The whole variable domain, remainder taken from reference TRBV14 and TRBJ2-2, is EAGVTQFPSHSVIEKGQTVTLRCDPISGHDNLYWYRRVMGKEIKFLLHFVKESKQDESGMPNNRFLAERTGGTYSTLKVQPAELEDSGVYFCASSPHLGVGELFFGEGSRLTVL.

V gene TRBV11-3 combines with J gene TRBJ2-3; possible D gene TRBD2, 6 bases. Germline-derived CDR1 and CDR2 are SGHNT and YENEEA. V lost 11 bases and J lost 4, with 19 bases in between. The CDR3 consists of 14 residues. CDR3 in DNA: TGTGCCGTACGTTCCGGGACTGGTGCAGATACGCAGTATTTT. Amino acid sequence: CAVRSGTGADTQYF.

This chain joins TRBV5-1 and TRBJ1-2, with 7 bases aligning to TRBD1. CDR3 length equals 15 residues. Germline V lookup: CDR1 SGHRS, CDR2 YFSETQ. J gave up 0 bases and V 5 bases, and 7 bases lay outside the gene matches. CDR3 sequence (DNA): TGCGCCAGCAGGGAAGGGACAGCAACTAACTATGGCTACACCTTC. It translates to CASREGTATNYGYTF.

The chain is built from TRBV18 and TRBJ1-5; no reliable D call. The CDR3 has 14 residues. Trimming took 6 bases from V and 3 from J, leaving 12 bases between them. Germline V gene sequence: CDR1 KGHSH, CDR2 LQKENI. The DNA for the CDR3 is TGTGCCAGCTCCCAAGAGGCGGTCAATCAGCCCCAGCATTTT. Translating gives CASSQEAVNQPQHF.

V gene TRBV28 combines with J gene TRBJ2-6; the D is unclear. The CDR3 has 15 amino acids. V was cut by 7 bases and J by 1 base, with 11 bases left in between. CDR1 and CDR2 from the germline V gene are MDHEN and SYDVKM. CDR3 protein: CASTPGASGANVLTF. CDR3 DNA: TGTGCCAGCACTCCAGGAGCGTCTGGGGCCAACGTCCTGACTTTC.

The sample holds many counts of this clone. The chain is built from TRBV13 and TRBJ2-7, with 10 bases fitting TRBD2. This CDR3 region has 18 residues. The V gene end was trimmed by 1 base and the J gene end by 1 base; junction bases not matched to a gene: 10. Germline-derived CDR1 and CDR2 are PRHDT and FYEKMQ (reference sequence). CDR3 DNA: TGTGCCAGCAGCTTAGAGGGCCTAGCGGGAGTAAGGTCCTACGAGCAGTACTTC. Amino acids: CASSLEGLAGVRSYEQYF.

The rearrangement links TRBV28 to TRBJ1-1; D not certain. The V end lost 2 bases, the J end lost 4 bases, and 11 bases lay between the germline ends. Germline-derived CDR1 and CDR2 are MDHEN and SYDVKM. The CDR3 has 14 residues. CDR3 coding DNA: TGTGCCAGCAGTTTAAGTGGCTTGGGCACTGAAGCTTTCTTT. Encoded protein: CASSLSGLGTEAFF.

The V gene is TRBV28, the J gene TRBJ1-5; D is unclear. The CDR3 sequence is 15 residues long. Trimming shortened V by 6 bases and J by 0 bases, and 12 bases separated the two germline ends. Looked up from germline, CDR1 is MDHEN and CDR2 is SYDVKM. The DNA of the CDR3 is TGTGCCAGCAGCTCGGACGGCTATAGCAATCAGCCCCAGCATTTT. Protein sequence: CASSSDGYSNQPQHF.

The chain links TRBV28 to TRBJ2-5, with 7 bases that match TRBD1. CDR1 is MDHEN and CDR2 is SYDVKM in the germline V gene. The CDR3 extends over 14 amino acids. Trimming cost V 6 bases and J 4 bases; bases outside gene matches: 8. CDR3 sequence reads: CASSPGQAPETQYF. The CDR3 bases are TGTGCCAGCAGCCCAGGACAGGCCCCAGAGACCCAGTACTTC.

The chain uses TRBV28 and TRBJ2-7; 7 positions match TRBD1. Per germline, CDR1 MDHEN and CDR2 SYDVKM. V shed 6 bases and J 4 bases; nucleotides not matched to a gene: 3. This CDR3 spans 12 amino acids. CDR3 sequence (DNA): TGTGCCAGCAGACAACAGGGGTACGAGCAGTACTTC. Translation gives CASRQQGYEQYF.

The rearrangement joins TRBV9 to TRBJ1-1; 10 bases match TRBD1. The CDR3 is made up of 13 amino acids. V was clipped by 7 bases and J by 10 bases; unmatched bases: 10. Looked up from germline, CDR1 is SGDLS and CDR2 is YYNGEE. This CDR3 reads CASGRTGGDRAFF. The CDR3 region has the DNA TGTGCCAGCGGACGGACAGGGGGAGATCGAGCTTTCTTT.

The chain has TRBV11-2 and TRBJ1-5; TRBD1 matches at 7 bases. The CDR3 runs 17 residues. Germline V gives CDR1 SGHAT, CDR2 FQNNGV. Trimming at V came to 1 base and at J to 7 bases, leaving 13 bases not matched to a gene. This CDR3 reads CASSLGGGRGIKQPQHF. The DNA of the CDR3 is TGTGCCAGCAGCTTAGGGGGGGGCAGGGGGATTAAGCAGCCCCAGCATTTT. The full variable domain, in which reference TRBV11-2 and TRBJ1-5 provide the parts outside the CDR3, is EAGVAQSPRYKIIEKRQSVAFWCNPISGHATLYWYQQILGQGPKLLIQFQNNGVVDDSQLPKDRFSAERLKGVDSTLKIQPAKLEDSAVYLCASSLGGGRGIKQPQHFGDGTRLSIL.

The V gene is TRBV5-1, the J gene TRBJ2-1; perhaps TRBD2 as D (5 bases). The V gene's germline CDR1 is SGHRS and CDR2 YFSETQ. Trimming removed 4 bases at V and 2 bases at J, with 13 bases between. CDR3 length equals 15 residues. CDR3 nucleotide sequence: TGCGCCAGCAGCACCACCGCCGGGACCTACAATGAGCAGTTCTTC. This translates into CASSTTAGTYNEQFF.

V and J are TRBV5-1 and TRBJ2-1, with D unclear. The V gene's germline CDR1 is SGHRS and CDR2 YFSETQ. The CDR3 totals 15 residues. The V end was cut by 0 bases, the J end by 0 bases, with 7 bases between. The CDR3 sequence: CASSLGHNSYNEQFF. The CDR3 DNA reads as TGCGCCAGCAGCTTGGGACACAACTCCTACAATGAGCAGTTCTTC. Drawing the rest from reference TRBV5-1 and TRBJ2-1, the complete variable domain is KAGVTQTPRYLIKTRGQQVTLSCSPISGHRSVSWYQQTPGQGLQFLFEYFSETQRNKGNFPGRFSGRQFSNSRSEMNVSTLELGDSALYLCASSLGHNSYNEQFFGPGTRLTVL.

This rearrangement joins TRBV7-2 to TRBJ1-3; D is undetermined. Trimming cost V 1 base and J 0 bases, with 1 base left between them. Germline CDR1 reads SGHTA; CDR2 reads FQGNSA. This CDR3 region has 13 residues. CDR3 DNA sequence: TGTGCCAGCAGCTTAGTCTCTGGAAACACCATATATTTT. Translation gives CASSLVSGNTIYF.

The chain links TRBV19 to TRBJ1-6; tentatively, D is TRBD1 (5 bases). The V gene lost 5 bases and the J gene lost 5 bases, with 13 bases spanning the gap. The germline gives CDR1 LNHDA, CDR2 SQIVND (reference sequence). The CDR3 consists of 15 residues. CDR3: CASSPANRHNSPLHF. CDR3 DNA sequence: TGTGCCAGTAGTCCTGCAAACAGGCATAATTCACCCCTCCACTTT.

This chain joins TRBV11-2 and TRBJ2-7; D may be TRBD2 (5 bases). Germline-derived CDR1 and CDR2 are SGHAT and FQNNGV. V dropped 0 bases and J dropped 7 bases, with 13 bases sitting between them. The CDR3 spans 14 residues. The CDR3 coding sequence is TGTGCCAGCAGCTTAGAATCTCTAGCACGGGAGCAGTACTTC. Its translation is CASSLESLAREQYF.

The V call is TRBV6-5, the J call TRBJ1-3; D may be TRBD1 (6 bases). Trimming took off 7 bases at V and 0 bases at J, with 10 bases between the two ends. Per germline, CDR1 MNHEY and CDR2 SVGAGI. This CDR3 comprises 14 residues. CDR3: CASTGQTSGNTIYF. The CDR3 bases are TGTGCCAGCACCGGACAGACCTCTGGAAACACCATATATTTT.

The chain employs TRBV3-1 (or the pseudogene TRBV3-2) and TRBJ1-2; tentative D call: TRBD1 (5 bases). This CDR3 has 15 residues. The V and J ends lost 5 bases and 0 bases respectively, with 13 bases between them. Germline CDR1 LGHDT, CDR2 YNNKEL (reference sequence). CDR3 region: CASSSGPRANYGYTF. In nucleotides, the CDR3 is TGTGCCAGCAGCTCGGGACCGAGAGCTAACTATGGCTACACCTTC.

The V gene is TRBV9, the J gene TRBJ1-2; TRBD1 is a possible D gene (5 bases). Germline CDR1 reads SGDLS; CDR2 reads YYNGEE. Trimming took off 2 bases at V and 3 bases at J, with 14 bases between the two ends. The CDR3 loop spans 15 amino acids. CDR3: CASSVGGDAHYGYTF. CDR3 sequence (DNA): TGTGCCAGCAGCGTGGGAGGGGACGCGCACTATGGCTACACCTTC.

This clone was recorded once. This rearrangement joins TRBV9 to TRBJ2-7, with TRBD2 matching 11 bases. V shed 5 bases, J shed 4 bases, and the junction held 8 bases outside the gene matches. Germline V gene sequence: CDR1 SGDLS, CDR2 YYNGEE. The CDR3 covers 15 residues. In DNA form, the CDR3 reads TGTGCCAGCAGTGGGGGGACTAGCGGTTTTTACGAGCAGTACTTC. This translates into CASSGGTSGFYEQYF.